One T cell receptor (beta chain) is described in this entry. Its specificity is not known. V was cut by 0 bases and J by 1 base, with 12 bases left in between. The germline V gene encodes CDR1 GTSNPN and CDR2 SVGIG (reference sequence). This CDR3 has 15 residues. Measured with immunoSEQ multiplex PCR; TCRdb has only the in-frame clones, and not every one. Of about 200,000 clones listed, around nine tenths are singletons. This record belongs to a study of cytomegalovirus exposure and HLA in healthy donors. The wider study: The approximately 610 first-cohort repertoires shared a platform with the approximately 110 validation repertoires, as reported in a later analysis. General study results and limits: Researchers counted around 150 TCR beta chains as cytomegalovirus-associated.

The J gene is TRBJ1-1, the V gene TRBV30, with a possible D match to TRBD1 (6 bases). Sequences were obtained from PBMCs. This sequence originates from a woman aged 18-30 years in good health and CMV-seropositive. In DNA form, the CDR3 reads TGTGCCTGGAGTGTACCGTCAGGGGCGAACACTGAAGCTTTCTTT. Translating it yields CAWSVPSGANTEAFF.